Each of the 3 T cell receptor beta chains below was sequenced from the same sample in a study of shared clonotypes between healthy human individuals. Sequenced by immunoSEQ multiplex PCR; TCRdb stores in-frame clones only, minus some. Of 1.6 million or so clones listed, approximately 97% are singletons. The sequencing sample was made of naive CD4+ T cells sorted from blood. Documented subset: CD45RA+ positively selected. Source of these receptors: a man aged 25-45 years in good health.

This rearrangement joins TRBV5-1 to TRBJ2-1, with 14 positions matching TRBD2. The germline gives CDR1 SGHRS, CDR2 YFSETQ. Germline trimming cut 4 bases from V and 10 bases from J; bases unmatched to any gene: 7. The CDR3 length is 15 residues. CDR3 sequence reads: CASSRGLAGANEQFF. The DNA of the CDR3 is TGCGCCAGCAGCAGGGGACTAGCGGGAGCTAACGAGCAGTTCTTC. The full variable domain, with the rest looked up from reference TRBV5-1 and TRBJ2-1, is KAGVTQTPRYLIKTRGQQVTLSCSPISGHRSVSWYQQTPGQGLQFLFEYFSETQRNKGNFPGRFSGRQFSNSRSEMNVSTLELGDSALYLCASSRGLAGANEQFFGPGTRLTVL.

Comments on this clone: Other DNA sequences in the same sample also yield this CDR3. The rearrangement uses TRBV5-4 and TRBJ2-5; TRBD2 is a possible D gene (6 bases). The CDR3 totals 13 residues. Germline lookup yields CDR1 SGHNT and CDR2 YYREEE (reference sequence). Deletions cut 4 bases from V and 3 bases from J, with 10 bases between. The CDR3 protein is CASSIGGEETQYF. The DNA for the CDR3 is TGTGCCAGCAGCATAGGAGGGGAAGAGACCCAGTACTTC.

This clone was counted once. J is TRBJ2-7 and V is TRBV5-1; 13 bases agree with TRBD2. Germline lookup yields CDR1 SGHRS and CDR2 YFSETQ. J gave up 6 bases and V 3 bases, and 6 bases lay outside the gene matches. CDR3 length: 15 amino acids. CDR3 sequence: CASSSGLAGAIEQYF. Here the CDR3 DNA reads TGCGCCAGCAGCTCAGGACTAGCGGGAGCAATCGAGCAGTACTTC.